The T cell receptor beta chain under discussion was sequenced for a study of T-cell reconstitution after alpha-beta-depleted transplantation in children. Study findings and constraints: T-cell counts and diversity were attributed mostly to newly produced T cells one year after transplant. Several hundred rapidly expanded clones from non-depleted graft cells reportedly supplied alpha-beta T cells about two months post-transplant.

A remark on this clonotype: Antigen unknown.

Unique molecular identifiers were incorporated into the prepared TCRbeta library. TCRdb ran MiXCR on the PCR reads and lists one entry per CDR3 protein. The sample holds hundreds of thousands of distinct CDR3 sequences, approximately 13% seen once. This CDR3 region has 15 residues. Germline values: CDR1 DFQATT, CDR2 SNEGSKA (reference sequence). Trimming at V came to 2 bases and at J to 4 bases, leaving 8 bases not matched to a gene. The clonotype originates from a male patient younger than 18 who had a stem cell transplant for acute myeloid leukemia, so the T cells may come from the graft donor. The rearrangement joins TRBV20-1 to TRBJ2-1; 7 bases align to TRBD2. The sample here was PBMCs, mostly from graft donor cells, taken 360 days after TCRalphabeta/CD19-depleted stem cell transplant. The DNA of the CDR3 is TGCAGTGCTAGACTCGTTAGCGGGCTGTACAATGAGCAGTTCTTC. Protein: CSARLVSGLYNEQFF.